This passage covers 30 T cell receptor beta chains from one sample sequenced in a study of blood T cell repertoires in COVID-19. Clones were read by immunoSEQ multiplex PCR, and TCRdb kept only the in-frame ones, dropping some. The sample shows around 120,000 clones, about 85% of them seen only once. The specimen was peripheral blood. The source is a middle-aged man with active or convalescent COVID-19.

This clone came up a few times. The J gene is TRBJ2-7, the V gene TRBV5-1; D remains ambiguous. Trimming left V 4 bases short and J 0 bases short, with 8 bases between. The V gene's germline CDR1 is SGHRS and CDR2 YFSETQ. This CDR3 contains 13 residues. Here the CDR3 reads CASSATGSYEQYF. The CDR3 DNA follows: TGCGCCAGCAGCGCCACGGGCTCCTACGAGCAGTACTTC.

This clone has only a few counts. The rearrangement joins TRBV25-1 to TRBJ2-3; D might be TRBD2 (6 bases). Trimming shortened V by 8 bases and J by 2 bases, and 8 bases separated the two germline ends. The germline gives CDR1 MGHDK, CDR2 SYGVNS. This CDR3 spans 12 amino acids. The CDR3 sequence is CASGGSTDTQYF. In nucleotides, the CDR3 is TGTGCCAGCGGGGGGTCCACAGATACGCAGTATTTT.

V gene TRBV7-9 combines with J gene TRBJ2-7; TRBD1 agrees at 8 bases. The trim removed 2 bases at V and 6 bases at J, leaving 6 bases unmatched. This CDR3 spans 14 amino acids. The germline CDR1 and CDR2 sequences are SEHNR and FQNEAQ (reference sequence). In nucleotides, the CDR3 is TGTGCCAGCAGCTTAAAGACAGGGGACGGCGAGCAGTACTTC. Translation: CASSLKTGDGEQYF. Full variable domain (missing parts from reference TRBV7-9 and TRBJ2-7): DTGVSQNPRHKITKRGQNVTFRCDPISEHNRLYWYRQTLGQGPEFLTYFQNEAQLEKSRLLSDRFSAERPKGSFSTLEIQRTEQGDSAMYLCASSLKTGDGEQYFGPGTRLTVT.

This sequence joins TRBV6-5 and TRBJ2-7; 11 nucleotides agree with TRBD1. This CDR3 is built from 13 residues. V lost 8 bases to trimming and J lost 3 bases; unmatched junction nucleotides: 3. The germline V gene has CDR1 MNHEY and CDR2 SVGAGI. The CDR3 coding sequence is TGTGCCAGCTCTGGGACAGGGGGCTACGAGCAGTACTTC. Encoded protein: CASSGTGGYEQYF.

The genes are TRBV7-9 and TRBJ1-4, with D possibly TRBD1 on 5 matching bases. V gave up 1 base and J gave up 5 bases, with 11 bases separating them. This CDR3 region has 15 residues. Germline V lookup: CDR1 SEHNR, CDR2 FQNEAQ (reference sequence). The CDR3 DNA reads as TGTGCCAGCAGCTTAGGACAGAATGCAAATGAAAAACTGTTTTTT. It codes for CASSLGQNANEKLFF.

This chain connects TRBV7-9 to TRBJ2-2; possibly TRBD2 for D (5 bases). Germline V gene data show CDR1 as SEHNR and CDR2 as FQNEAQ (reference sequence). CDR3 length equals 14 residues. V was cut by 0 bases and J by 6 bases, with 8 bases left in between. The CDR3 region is CASSLAGSAGELFF. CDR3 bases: TGTGCCAGCAGCTTAGCAGGGAGTGCCGGGGAGCTGTTTTTT.

The DNA of the CDR3 is TGTGCCAGCAGTTACGGCAGGGGGCTTGATGAGCAGTTCTTC. It translates to CASSYGRGLDEQFF. The J gene is TRBJ2-1, the V gene TRBV6-6, with 8 positions matching TRBD1. V lost 2 bases, J lost 8 bases, and 5 bases stayed unmatched. Germline-derived CDR1 and CDR2 are MNHNY and SVGAGI (reference sequence). The CDR3 runs 14 residues.

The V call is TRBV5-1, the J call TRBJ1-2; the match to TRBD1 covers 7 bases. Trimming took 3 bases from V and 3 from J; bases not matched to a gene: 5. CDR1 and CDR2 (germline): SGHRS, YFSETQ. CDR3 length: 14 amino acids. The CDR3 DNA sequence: TGCGCCAGCAGCTCCTCCGGGACAGACTATGGCTACACCTTC. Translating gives CASSSSGTDYGYTF.

The CDR3 loop is CATSRDKGLTTYGYTF. The CDR3 region has the DNA TGTGCCACCAGCAGAGATAAGGGACTAACAACCTATGGCTACACCTTC. The rearrangement uses TRBV15 and TRBJ1-2; weak D call: TRBD1 (5 bases). Germline V gene data show CDR1 as LNHNV and CDR2 as YYDKDF (reference sequence). Trimming stripped 0 bases from V and 4 bases from J, with 15 bases between. CDR3 length: 16 amino acids.

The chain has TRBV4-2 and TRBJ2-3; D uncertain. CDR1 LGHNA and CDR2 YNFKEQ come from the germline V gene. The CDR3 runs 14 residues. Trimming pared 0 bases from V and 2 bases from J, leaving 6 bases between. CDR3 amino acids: CASSQDPITDTQYF. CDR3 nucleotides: TGTGCCAGCAGCCAAGACCCAATCACAGATACGCAGTATTTT.

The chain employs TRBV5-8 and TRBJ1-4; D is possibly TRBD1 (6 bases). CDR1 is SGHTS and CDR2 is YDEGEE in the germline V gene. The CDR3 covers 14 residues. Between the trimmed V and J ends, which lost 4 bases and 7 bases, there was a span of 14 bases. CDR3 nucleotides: TGTGCCAGCAGCGCACAGGGTAGGGGTGAAAAACTGTTTTTT. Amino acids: CASSAQGRGEKLFF.

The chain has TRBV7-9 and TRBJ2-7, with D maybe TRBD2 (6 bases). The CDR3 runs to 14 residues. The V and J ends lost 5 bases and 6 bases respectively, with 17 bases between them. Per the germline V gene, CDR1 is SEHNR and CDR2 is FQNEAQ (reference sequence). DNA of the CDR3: TGTGCCAGCAGCCAGAGACTAGAAGCCCGCGAGCAGTACTTC. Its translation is CASSQRLEAREQYF.

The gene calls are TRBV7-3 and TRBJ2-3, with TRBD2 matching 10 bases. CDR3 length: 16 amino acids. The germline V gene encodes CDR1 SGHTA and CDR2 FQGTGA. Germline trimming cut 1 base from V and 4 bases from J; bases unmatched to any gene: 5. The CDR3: CASSLMVAGGADTQYF. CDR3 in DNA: TGTGCCAGCAGCTTAATGGTAGCGGGGGGCGCAGATACGCAGTATTTT.

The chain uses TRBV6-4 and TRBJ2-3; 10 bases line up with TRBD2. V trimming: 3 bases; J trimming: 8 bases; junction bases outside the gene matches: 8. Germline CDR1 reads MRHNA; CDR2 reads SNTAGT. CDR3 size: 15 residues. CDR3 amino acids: CASSEGGSGGSTQYF. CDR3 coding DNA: TGTGCCAGCAGTGAAGGCGGTAGCGGGGGGTCTACGCAGTATTTT.

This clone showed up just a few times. CDR3 region: CASVGPGQGARYNSPLHF. The CDR3 DNA follows: TGTGCCTCGGTCGGTCCAGGACAGGGGGCCCGCTATAATTCACCCCTCCACTTT. The V call is TRBV30, the J call TRBJ1-6; 11 bases line up with TRBD1. In germline, CDR1 is GTSNPN, CDR2 SVGIG (reference sequence). Trimming removed 7 bases from V and 3 bases from J; junction bases left unmatched: 14. The CDR3 is 18 residues long.

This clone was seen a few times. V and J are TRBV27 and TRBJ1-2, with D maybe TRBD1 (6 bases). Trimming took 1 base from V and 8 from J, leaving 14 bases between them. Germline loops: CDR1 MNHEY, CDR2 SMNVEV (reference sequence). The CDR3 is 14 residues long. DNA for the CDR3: TGTGCCAGCAGTTTATGGGGGGGCGGCAGCGGCTACACCTTC. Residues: CASSLWGGGSGYTF.

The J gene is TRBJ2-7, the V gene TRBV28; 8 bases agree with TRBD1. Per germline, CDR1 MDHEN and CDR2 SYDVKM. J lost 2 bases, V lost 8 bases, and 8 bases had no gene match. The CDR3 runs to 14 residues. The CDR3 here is CASFTGGRAYEQYF. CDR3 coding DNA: TGTGCCAGCTTTACAGGGGGTAGAGCCTACGAGCAGTACTTC.

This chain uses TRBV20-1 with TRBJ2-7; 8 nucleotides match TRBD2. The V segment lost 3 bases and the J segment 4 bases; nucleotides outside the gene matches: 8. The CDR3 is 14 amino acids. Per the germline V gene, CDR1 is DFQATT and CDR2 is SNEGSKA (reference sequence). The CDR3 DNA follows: TGCAGTGCTAGTGTTGGGACGGGAGGGTACGAGCAGTACTTC. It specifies CSASVGTGGYEQYF.

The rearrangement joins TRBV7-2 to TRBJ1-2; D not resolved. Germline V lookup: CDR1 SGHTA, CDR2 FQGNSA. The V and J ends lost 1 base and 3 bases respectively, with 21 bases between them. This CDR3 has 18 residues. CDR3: CASSLVGPGTREDYGYTF. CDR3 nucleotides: TGTGCCAGCAGCTTAGTCGGGCCGGGAACCCGAGAGGACTATGGCTACACCTTC. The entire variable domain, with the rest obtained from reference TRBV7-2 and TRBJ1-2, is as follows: GAGVSQSPSNKVTEKGKDVELRCDPISGHTALYWYRQSLGQGLEFLIYFQGNSAPDKSGLPSDRFSAERTGGSVSTLTIQRTQQEDSAVYLCASSLVGPGTREDYGYTFGSGTRLTVV.

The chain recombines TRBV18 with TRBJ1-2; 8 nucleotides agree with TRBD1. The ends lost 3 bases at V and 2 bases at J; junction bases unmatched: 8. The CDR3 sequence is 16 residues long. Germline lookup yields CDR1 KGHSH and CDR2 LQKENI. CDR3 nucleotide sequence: TGTGCCAGCTCACCTCGGTTGGCAGGGGGCAACTATGGCTACACCTTC. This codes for CASSPRLAGGNYGYTF.

The CDR3 region has the DNA TGTGCCTGGAGTGTAAGAGGTAGGGCGGGCTACGAGCAGTACTTC. As protein: CAWSVRGRAGYEQYF. The chain couples TRBV30 to TRBJ2-7, with D possibly being TRBD2 (5 bases). Germline V CDR1 and CDR2: GTSNPN, SVGIG (reference sequence). V lost 0 bases to trimming and J lost 3 bases, with 15 bases between them. This CDR3 is 15 amino acids long. Based on the CDR3 plus reference TRBV30 and TRBJ2-7, the full variable domain is SQTIHQWPATLVQPVGSPLSLECTVEGTSNPNLYWYRQAAGRGLQLLFYSVGIGQISSEVPQNLSASRPQDRQFILSSKKLLLSDSGFYLCAWSVRGRAGYEQYFGPGTRLTVT.

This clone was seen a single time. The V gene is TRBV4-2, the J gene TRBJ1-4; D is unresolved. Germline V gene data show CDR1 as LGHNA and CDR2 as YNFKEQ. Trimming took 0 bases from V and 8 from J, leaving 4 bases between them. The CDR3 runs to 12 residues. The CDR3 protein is CASSQETEKLFF. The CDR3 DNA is TGTGCCAGCAGCCAAGAAACAGAAAAACTGTTTTTT.

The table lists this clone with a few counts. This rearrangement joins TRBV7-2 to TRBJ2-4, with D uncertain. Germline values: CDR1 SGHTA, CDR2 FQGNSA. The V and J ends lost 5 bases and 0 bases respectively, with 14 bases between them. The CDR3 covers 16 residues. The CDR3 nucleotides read TGTGCCAGCAGCGTCGACAATTCCTTAGCCAAAAACATTCAGTACTTC. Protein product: CASSVDNSLAKNIQYF.

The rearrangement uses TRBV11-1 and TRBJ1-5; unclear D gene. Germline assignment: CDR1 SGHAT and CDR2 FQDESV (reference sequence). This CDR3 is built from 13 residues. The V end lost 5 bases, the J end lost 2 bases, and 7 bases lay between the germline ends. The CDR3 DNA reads TGTGCCAGCAGCCTTTCTGGCAATCAGCCCCAGCATTTT. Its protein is CASSLSGNQPQHF.

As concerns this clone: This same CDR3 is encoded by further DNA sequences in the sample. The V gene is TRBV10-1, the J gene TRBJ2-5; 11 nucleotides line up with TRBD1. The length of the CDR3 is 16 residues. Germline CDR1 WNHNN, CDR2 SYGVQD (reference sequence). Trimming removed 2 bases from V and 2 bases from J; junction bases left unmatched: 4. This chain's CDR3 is CASSESGTGGQETQYF. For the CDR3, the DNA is TGCGCCAGCAGTGAGAGCGGGACAGGGGGACAAGAGACCCAGTACTTC.

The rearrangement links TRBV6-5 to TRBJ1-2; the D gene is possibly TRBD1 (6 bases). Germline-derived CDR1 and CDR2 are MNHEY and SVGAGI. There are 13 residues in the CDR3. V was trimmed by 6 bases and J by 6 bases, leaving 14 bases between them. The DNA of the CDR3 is TGTGCCAGCAGGGAGGGGGGGATTAATGGCTACACCTTC. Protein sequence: CASREGGINGYTF.

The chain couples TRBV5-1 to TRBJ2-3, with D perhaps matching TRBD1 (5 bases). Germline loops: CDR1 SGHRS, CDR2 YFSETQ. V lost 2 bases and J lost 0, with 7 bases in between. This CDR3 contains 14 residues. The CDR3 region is CASSFGASTDTQYF. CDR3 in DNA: TGCGCCAGCAGCTTTGGGGCCAGCACAGATACGCAGTATTTT.

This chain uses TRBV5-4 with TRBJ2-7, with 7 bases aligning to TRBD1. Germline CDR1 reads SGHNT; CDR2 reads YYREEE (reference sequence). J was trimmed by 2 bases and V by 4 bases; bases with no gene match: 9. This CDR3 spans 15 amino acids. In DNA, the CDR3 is TGTGCCAGCAGCCTGAAGGGGGCTCCCCCCTACGAGCAGTACTTC. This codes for CASSLKGAPPYEQYF.

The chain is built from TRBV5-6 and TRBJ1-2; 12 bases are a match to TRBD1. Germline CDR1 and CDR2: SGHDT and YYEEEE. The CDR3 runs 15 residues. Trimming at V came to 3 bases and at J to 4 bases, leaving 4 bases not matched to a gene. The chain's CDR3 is CASSWGQGAIYGYTF. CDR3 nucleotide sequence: TGTGCCAGCAGCTGGGGACAGGGGGCTATCTATGGCTACACCTTC.

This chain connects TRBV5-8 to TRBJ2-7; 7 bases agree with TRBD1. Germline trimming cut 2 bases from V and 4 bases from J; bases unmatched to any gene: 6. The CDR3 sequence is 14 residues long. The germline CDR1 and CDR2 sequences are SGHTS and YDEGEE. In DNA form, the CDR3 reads TGTGCCAGCAGCTTCGACAGGGTATCGTACGAGCAGTACTTC. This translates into CASSFDRVSYEQYF.